These T cell receptor beta chains were read from a single sample in a study of T cells in Graves' hyperthyroidism and ophthalmopathy. TCRdb fed the multiplex PCR reads into MiXCR, producing one record per CDR3 protein. The sample has about 480,000 distinct CDR3 sequences, around an eighth seen once. Material for sequencing was blood. These receptors were collected from a woman aged 18-30 years with Graves' hyperthyroidism. The CDR3 runs from the conserved cysteine through the conserved F or W. The D gene is left open where the match is weak. Expanded clones are given a class, and other clones once, few, many or no size at all.

>few|15|-|TRBJ2-3|TRBV11-3
CASSFRGRGTDTQYF
TGTGCCAGCAGCTTCAGGGGACGGGGCACAGATACGCAGTATTTT
>many|17|TRBD1|TRBJ2-3|TRBV2
CASSEAPGQGAHDTQYF
TGTGCCAGCAGTGAAGCTCCGGGGCAGGGGGCGCATGATACGCAGTATTTT
>many|18|TRBD2|TRBJ2-1|TRBV4-1
CASSSGLAGVHTYNEQFF
TGCGCCAGCAGCTCTGGACTAGCGGGGGTCCATACCTACAATGAGCAGTTCTTC
>many|16|-|TRBJ1-3|TRBV14
CASSQVGGTRGNTIYF
TGTGCCAGCAGCCAAGTAGGCGGGACAAGGGGAAACACCATATATTTT
>many|14|-|TRBJ1-2|TRBV30
CAWSVEGSNYGYTF
TGTGCCTGGAGTGTAGAGGGATCTAACTATGGCTACACCTTC
>many|15|-|TRBJ2-1|TRBV3-1
CASSQDSSSYNEQFF
TGTGCCAGCAGCCAAGACTCGAGCTCCTACAATGAGCAGTTCTTC
>few|16|-|TRBJ2-2|TRBV18
CASSPDSPTYTGELFF
TGTGCCAGCTCGCCCGACTCCCCGACCTACACCGGGGAGCTGTTTTTT
>-|12|-|TRBJ2-1|TRBV7-3
CASSSSSSEQFF
TGTGCCAGCAGCTCCTCTAGCAGTGAGCAGTTCTTC
>-|14|-|TRBJ2-1|TRBV20-1
CSARLGGPYNEQFF
TGCAGTGCTAGACTCGGCGGCCCTTACAATGAGCAGTTCTTC
>few|13|-|TRBJ2-7|TRBV25-1
CASSGHFSYEQYF
TGTGCCAGCAGTGGCCACTTCTCCTACGAGCAGTACTTC
>many|13|-|TRBJ1-3|TRBV29-1
CSVERGAGNTIYF
TGCAGCGTTGAAAGGGGAGCTGGAAACACCATATATTTT
>few|14|TRBD1|TRBJ1-1|TRBV9
CASSARQGDTEAFF
TGTGCCAGCAGCGCCCGACAGGGGGACACTGAAGCTTTCTTT
>many|13|-|TRBJ2-1|TRBV12-3/TRBV12-4
CATSRDSYNEQFF
TGTGCCACCTCGAGGGACTCCTACAATGAGCAGTTCTTC
>many|16|-|TRBJ1-1|TRBV28
CATTGSKVFSDTEAFF
TGTGCCACCACCGGGTCTAAAGTTTTCTCGGACACTGAAGCTTTCTTT
>many|13|-|TRBJ1-1|TRBV7-9
CASSWIVNTEAFF
TGTGCCAGCAGCTGGATCGTCAACACTGAAGCTTTCTTT
>many|14|-|TRBJ1-2|TRBV6-1
CASSVRGANYGYTF
TGTGCCAGCAGTGTGAGAGGGGCTAACTATGGCTACACCTTC
>few|17|TRBD1|TRBJ1-1|TRBV3-1
CASSQDIPGGPDTEAFF
TGTGCCAGCAGCCAAGATATACCAGGGGGTCCTGACACTGAAGCTTTCTTT
>-|13|-|TRBJ1-2|TRBV29-1
CSAMAGMDYGYTF
TGCAGCGCAATGGCAGGGATGGACTATGGCTACACCTTC
>many|15|TRBD1|TRBJ2-7|TRBV20-1
CSAIFRDRGPYEQYF
TGCAGTGCTATATTCCGGGACAGGGGCCCCTACGAGCAGTACTTC
>many|12|-|TRBJ1-6|TRBV13
CASRRQVSPLHF
TGTGCCAGCAGGCGACAGGTGTCACCCCTCCACTTT
>many|12|-|TRBJ2-7|TRBV18
CASSPQTYEQYF
TGTGCCAGCTCACCACAAACCTACGAGCAGTACTTC
>many|13|-|TRBJ2-3|TRBV5-1
CASSRQGIDTQYF
TGCGCCAGCAGCCGGCAGGGGATAGATACGCAGTATTTT
>few|15|-|TRBJ2-4|TRBV7-3
CASSPGGLSKNIQYF
TGTGCCAGCAGCCCTGGGGGACTTTCCAAAAACATTCAGTACTTC
>few|17|-|TRBJ2-1|TRBV12-3/TRBV12-4
CASSLALRVSALNEQFF
TGTGCCAGCAGCCTGGCCCTACGTGTCTCGGCGCTGAATGAGCAGTTCTTC
>few|12|-|TRBJ1-4|TRBV29-1
CSVGADNEKLFF
TGCAGCGTTGGGGCGGATAATGAAAAACTGTTTTTT
>many|15|-|TRBJ2-1|TRBV7-3
CASSFQDSPYNEQFF
TGTGCCAGCAGCTTCCAGGACAGCCCTTACAATGAGCAGTTCTTC
>-|14|TRBD2|TRBJ2-3|TRBV12-3/TRBV12-4
CASSESGTTDTQYF
TGTGCCAGCAGTGAAAGCGGGACCACAGATACGCAGTATTTT
>-|20|TRBD2|TRBJ2-6|TRBV24-1
CATNDSLSTSGGSGANVLTF
TGTGCCACCAATGATTCCCTGAGCACTAGCGGGGGATCTGGGGCCAACGTCCTGACTTTC
>-|13|-|TRBJ1-2|TRBV3-1
CASSRGSWDGYTF
TGTGCCAGCAGCCGGGGGAGTTGGGATGGCTACACCTTC
>-|15|-|TRBJ2-1|TRBV6-4
CASSVVSGDYNEQFF
TGTGCCAGCAGTGTAGTCTCGGGGGACTACAATGAGCAGTTCTTC
>many|17|TRBD2|TRBJ2-1|TRBV7-8
CASSPISGTSGINEQFF
TGTGCCAGCAGCCCCATATCCGGGACTAGCGGGATAAATGAGCAGTTCTTC
>-|15|-|TRBJ2-2|TRBV11-1
CASSPPGGEVGELFF
TGTGCCAGCAGCCCCCCCGGGGGAGAGGTCGGGGAGCTGTTTTTT
>many|14|TRBD1|TRBJ1-1|TRBV10-3
CAIRPGQVNTEAFF
TGTGCCATCAGACCGGGACAGGTGAACACTGAAGCTTTCTTT
>many|16|-|TRBJ1-1|TRBV12-3/TRBV12-4
CASSLYYSHRNTEAFF
TGTGCCAGCAGTTTATATTATAGTCACCGGAACACTGAAGCTTTCTTT
>few|13|-|TRBJ2-3|TRBV9
CASSIGPTDTQYF
TGTGCCAGCAGCATCGGACCCACAGATACGCAGTATTTT
>-|12|-|TRBJ2-7|TRBV7-2
CASSPNHYEQYF
TGTGCCAGCAGCCCTAACCACTACGAGCAGTACTTC
>-|14|-|TRBJ1-3|TRBV30
CAWSVLSSGNTIYF
TGTGCCTGGAGTGTTCTCAGCTCTGGAAACACCATATATTTT
>many|16|-|TRBJ2-7|TRBV25-1
CASSVPAGVLAYEQYF
TGTGCCAGCAGTGTCCCCGCAGGGGTCCTCGCCTACGAGCAGTACTTC
>-|14|-|TRBJ1-3|TRBV19
CASHSAYSGNTIYF
TGTGCCAGTCATTCTGCTTACTCTGGAAACACCATATATTTT
>few|12|-|TRBJ2-3|TRBV18
CASSPETDTQYF
TGTGCCAGCTCACCAGAAACAGATACGCAGTATTTT